Sequencing of this T cell receptor (beta chain) was carried out in a study of T cell repertoires in cytomegalovirus infection (dated by TCRdb to the late 2010s). Background on the whole study: Donor HLA type was relevant to the analysis, as public TCR beta signatures indicated carriage of CMV infection together with the matching HLA type. The full study reports these points: The ex vivo response was dominated by HLA-C-restricted CMV-specific TCR beta clonotypes, and the single most frequent clonotype in two of eight donors was supplied by these HLA-C-restricted clonotypes. Carriers of CMV infection plus the relevant HLA type were discriminated by the cumulative frequency of public TCR beta family members in the study cohort and in an independent roughly 380-donor cohort.

TCRdb shows the sequencer as Illumina HiSeq 1500. Using fastp trimming at Q25 and MiXCR clonotype assembly, TCRdb reanalyzed the public sequencing data and kept in-frame beta chains. CDR3 protein sequences are deduplicated, and each keeps its most common genes and DNA. The table for this sample lists some 180,000 distinct CDR3 sequences; roughly 19% of them were counted only once. 2.5% to 3% of the sample belongs to the ten largest clones. From the cysteine up to the phenylalanine, the CDR3 has a length of 15 residues. Solely the CDR3 DNA is kept, with 45 bases framed from the first base. The germline V gene (reference sequence) specifies DFQATT as CDR1 and SNEGSKA as CDR2. Germline trimming amounts to 6 bases on V and 7 bases on J, with 11 as the count of junction bases outside the gene matches. This clonotype was seen at least ten times. Its cognate antigen has yet to be identified. No base-level quality is on record; no much larger clone is a single base apart.

This receptor was obtained from a human donor in good health (CMV status not recorded). Some clones in this sample may be carry-over from other donors' samples. The rearranged chain carries TRBV20-1 and TRBJ1-6, and 8 bases in between align with TRBD1. The sample was PBMCs. Here the CDR3 is given as CSAPEPQGANSPLHF. Here is the DNA: TGCAGTGCCCCCGAACCCCAGGGGGCCAATTCACCCCTCCACTTT.